This T cell receptor (beta chain) was captured by sequencing in a study of OX40 agonist ivuxolimab in advanced cancers. Study background: Ivuxolimab, an agonistic anti-OX40 (CD134) antibody, was given to patients. Ivuxolimab, which patients received intravenously every 2 weeks, was dosed at 0.01 to 10 mg/kg.

This clone has just a few counts. Its antigen is unidentified. Findings and caveats of the study: Partial responders dosed at 0.1-3.0 mg/kg displayed clonal expansion ranking among the lowest. On average, CD8+ T cells showed a greater number of expanded clones than CD4+.

CDR1 is MNHEY and CDR2 is SVGAGI in the germline V gene. CDR3 length: 14 amino acids. V lost 6 bases, J lost 2 bases, and 4 bases stayed unmatched. Some clones are missing from TCRdb's copy, which holds only in-frame ones; the method was immunoSEQ multiplex PCR. Among 65,000 to 90,000 clones listed, roughly nine tenths were seen once. This sequence joins TRBV6-5 and TRBJ1-5; TRBD1 matches at 7 bases. The sequence was obtained from an adult with an advanced solid tumor such as melanoma, head and neck, liver or kidney cancer. Sequenced here: CD4+ or CD8+ T cells sorted from blood, sampled in a trial of the OX40 agonist ivuxolimab. The CDR3 reads CASRSQGGNQPQHF. In DNA, the CDR3 is TGTGCCAGCAGGAGTCAGGGGGGCAATCAGCCCCAGCATTTT.